The TCR beta chain under discussion was sequenced for a study of post-analysis software for immune sequencing data. Study context: The courses of disease that were included comprised relapsing-remitting, secondary progressive and progressive-relapsing multiple sclerosis. Study-wide findings and caveats: Roughly 5 TRBV segments (TRBV5-6, TRBV5-1 and TRBV20-1 among them) occurred more frequently in patients than in controls.

Libraries were made from TCR beta cDNA, and they carried unique molecular identifiers. From roughly 1 to 10 million T cells, roughly 530,000 cDNA molecules were obtained. TCRdb re-derived calls from the PCR reads in MiXCR, one entry per CDR3 protein. Of fewer than 900,000 distinct CDR3 sequences detected, approximately 44% appear once; the ten largest clones hold around 4.7%. About this clonotype itself: Its target is unknown.

Looked up from germline, CDR1 is SEHNR and CDR2 is FQNEAQ (reference sequence). V was clipped by 3 bases and J by 3 bases, with 13 bases between them. CDR3 length: 15 residues. The chain is built from TRBV7-9 and TRBJ2-3; D is possibly TRBD2 (6 bases). This clonotype originated in a girl aged 10-17 years with multiple sclerosis. Material: blood. The CDR3 protein is CASSFYREWTDTQYF. In DNA, the CDR3 is TGTGCCAGCAGCTTTTACCGGGAGTGGACAGATACGCAGTATTTT.